A single T cell receptor beta chain is shown here with its context. This sample stems from a study of blood T cell repertoires in COVID-19. Study-level background: T cells, B-cell-depleted T cells, or PBMCs supplied cDNA or gDNA.

As handled by the study authors: Amplified reference gene primers provided the basis for estimating nucleated cell counts. Sequencing used immunoSEQ multiplex PCR; TCRdb keeps in-frame clones, though not all of them. V and J calls plus clone size are reproduced from that table; the DNA served to infer D and trimming. The sample records over 95,000 clones, roughly 84% being singletons. Trimming took off 0 bases at V and 4 bases at J, with 6 bases between the two ends. From germline, CDR1 is SGHAT and CDR2 FQNNGV. The CDR3 covers 13 residues. The rearrangement uses TRBV11-2 and TRBJ1-2, with D uncertain. This receptor was obtained from a man between 65 and 85 years old with active or convalescent COVID-19. The sequencing sample was made of peripheral blood. For the CDR3, the DNA is TGTGCCAGCAGCTTAGACGGTAGCTATGGCTACACCTTC. It encodes CASSLDGSYGYTF.